The T cell receptor beta chain described here comes from a study of shared T cell receptors in the human thymus (TCRdb year 2021). With respect to the entire study: The study examined how self-reactive, shared T-cell receptor alpha chains are generated in the human thymus.

The library was made by the immunoSEQ multiplex PCR assay. Sourced from immuneACCESS, this table was stored by TCRdb with only in-frame sequences that have V and J called. A share of the clones is absent; for the studies checked, an unresolved V gene accounts for under half, and the remainder has no known explanation. A total of more than 300,000 clones appear in this sample, approximately 95% of them only once. Roughly 0.02% of the sample lies in the top ten. CDR1 is given as KGHSH and CDR2 as LQKENI, both from the germline V gene. The germline ends are 10 bases apart after V is trimmed by 3 bases and J by 5 bases. Measured from the cysteine to the phenylalanine, the CDR3 is 14 residues long. Just CDR3 DNA is preserved here, 42 bases in frame from base 1. With regard to this clone: Its antigen is unknown. The input lacks base qualities; no much larger clone sits a single base away.

The chain links TRBV18 with TRBJ2-2, and possibly TRBD2, on 5 matching bases. The receptor comes from a human donor. Source material: thymocytes. CDR3 reads: CASSPGKTTGELFF. The nucleotides are TGTGCCAGCTCACCCGGGAAGACAACCGGGGAGCTGTTTTTT.